The sequence of this TCR beta chain was determined in a study of cytomegalovirus exposure and HLA in healthy donors. The study, taken as a whole, reports: Other equally common chains were less clonally expanded than HLA-associated TCR beta chains, a later analysis showed.

V lost 1 base and J lost 2; bases outside the gene matches: 5. Germline CDR1 reads SGHVS; CDR2 reads FNYEAQ. The length of the CDR3 is 16 residues. Turning to this clone: What it binds is not known.

PCR amplification relied on 60 Vbeta primers (plus 13 Jbeta primers). Clones were sequenced by immunoSEQ multiplex PCR, and TCRdb holds only the in-frame ones, with some missing. The sample lists about 180,000 clones; approximately 84% were seen once. Sample: PBMCs. The chain employs TRBV7-6 and TRBJ2-1, with TRBD1 matching 7 bases. The receptor was derived from a girl aged 10-17 years in good health and CMV-seropositive. CDR3 sequence: CASSLGTGVPYNEQFF. The CDR3 DNA sequence: TGTGCCAGCAGCTTAGGGACAGGAGTTCCCTACAATGAGCAGTTCTTC.